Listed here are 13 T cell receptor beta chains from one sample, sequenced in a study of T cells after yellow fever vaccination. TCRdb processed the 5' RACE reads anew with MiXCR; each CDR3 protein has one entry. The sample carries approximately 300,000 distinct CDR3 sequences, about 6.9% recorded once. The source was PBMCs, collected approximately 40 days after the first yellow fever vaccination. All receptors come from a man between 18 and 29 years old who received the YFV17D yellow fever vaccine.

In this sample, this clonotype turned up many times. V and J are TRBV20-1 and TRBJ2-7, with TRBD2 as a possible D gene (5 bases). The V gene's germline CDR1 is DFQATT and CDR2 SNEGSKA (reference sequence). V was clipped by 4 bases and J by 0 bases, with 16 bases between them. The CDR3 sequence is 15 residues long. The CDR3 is CSATDPGSYSYEQYF. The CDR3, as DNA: TGCAGTGCTACCGACCCGGGGTCCTACTCCTACGAGCAGTACTTC.

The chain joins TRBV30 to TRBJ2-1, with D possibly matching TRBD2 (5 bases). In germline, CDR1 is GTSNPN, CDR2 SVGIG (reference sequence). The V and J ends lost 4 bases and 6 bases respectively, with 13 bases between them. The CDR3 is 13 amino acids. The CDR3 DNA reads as TGTGCCTGGACTGGTGGGGAGCTCAATGAGCAGTTCTTC. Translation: CAWTGGELNEQFF.

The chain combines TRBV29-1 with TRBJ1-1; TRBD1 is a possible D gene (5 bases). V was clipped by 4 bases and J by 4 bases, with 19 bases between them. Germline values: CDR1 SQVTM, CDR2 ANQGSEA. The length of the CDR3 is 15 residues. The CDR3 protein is CSVATLSGSGTEAFF. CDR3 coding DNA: TGCAGCGTTGCAACCTTGTCAGGGTCGGGCACTGAAGCTTTCTTT.

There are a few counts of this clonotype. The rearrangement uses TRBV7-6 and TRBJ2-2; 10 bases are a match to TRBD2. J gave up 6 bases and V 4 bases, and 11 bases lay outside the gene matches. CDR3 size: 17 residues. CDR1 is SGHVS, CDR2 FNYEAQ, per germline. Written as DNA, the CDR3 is TGTGCCAGCAGCTCCAATCCCGGGACTAGCGCCCCCGGGGAGCTGTTTTTT. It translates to CASSSNPGTSAPGELFF. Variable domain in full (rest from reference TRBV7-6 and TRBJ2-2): GAGVSQSPRYKVTKRGQDVALRCDPISGHVSLYWYRQALGQGPEFLTYFNYEAQQDKSGLPNDRFSAERPEGSISTLTIQRTEQRDSAMYRCASSSNPGTSAPGELFFGEGSRLTVL.

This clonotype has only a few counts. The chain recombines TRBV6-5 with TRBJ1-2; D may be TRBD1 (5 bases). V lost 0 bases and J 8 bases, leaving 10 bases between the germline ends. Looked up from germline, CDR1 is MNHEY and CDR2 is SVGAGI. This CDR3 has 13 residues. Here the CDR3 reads CASSYSRVQGYTF. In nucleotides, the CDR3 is TGTGCCAGCAGTTACTCCAGGGTGCAAGGCTACACCTTC.

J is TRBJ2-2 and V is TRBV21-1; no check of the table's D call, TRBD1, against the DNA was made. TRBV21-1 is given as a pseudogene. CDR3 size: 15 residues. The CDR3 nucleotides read TGTGCCAGCAGTCCCGGACGACCGACCACCGGGGAGCTGTTTTTT. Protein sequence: CASSPGRPTTGELFF.

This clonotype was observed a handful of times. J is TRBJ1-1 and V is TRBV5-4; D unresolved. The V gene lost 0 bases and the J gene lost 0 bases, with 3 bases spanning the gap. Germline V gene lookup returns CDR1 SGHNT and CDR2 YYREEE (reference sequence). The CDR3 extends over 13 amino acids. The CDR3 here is CASSLDVNTEAFF. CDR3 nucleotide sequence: TGTGCCAGCAGCTTGGATGTGAACACTGAAGCTTTCTTT. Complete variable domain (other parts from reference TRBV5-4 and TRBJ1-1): ETGVTQSPTHLIKTRGQQVTLRCSSQSGHNTVSWYQQALGQGPQFIFQYYREEENGRGNFPPRFSGLQFPNYSSELNVNALELDDSALYLCASSLDVNTEAFFGQGTRLTVV.

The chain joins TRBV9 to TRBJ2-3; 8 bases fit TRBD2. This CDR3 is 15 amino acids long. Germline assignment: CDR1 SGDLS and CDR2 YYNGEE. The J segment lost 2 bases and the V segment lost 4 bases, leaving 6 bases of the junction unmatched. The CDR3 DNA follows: TGTGCCAGCAGCCGGGGGGGTGATTCCACAGATACGCAGTATTTT. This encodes CASSRGGDSTDTQYF.

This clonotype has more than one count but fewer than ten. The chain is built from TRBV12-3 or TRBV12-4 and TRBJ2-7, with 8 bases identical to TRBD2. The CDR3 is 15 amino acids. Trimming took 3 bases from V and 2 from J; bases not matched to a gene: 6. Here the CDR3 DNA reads TGTGCCAGCAGTTTTTCCGGGGGGGGAGCCTACGAGCAGTACGTC. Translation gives CASSFSGGGAYEQYV.

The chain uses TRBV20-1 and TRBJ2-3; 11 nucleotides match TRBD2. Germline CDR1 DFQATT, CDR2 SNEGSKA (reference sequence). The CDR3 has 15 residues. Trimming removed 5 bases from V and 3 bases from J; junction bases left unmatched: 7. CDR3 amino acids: CSAYLAGGRTDTQYF. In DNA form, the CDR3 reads TGCAGTGCTTACCTAGCGGGGGGCCGAACAGATACGCAGTATTTT.

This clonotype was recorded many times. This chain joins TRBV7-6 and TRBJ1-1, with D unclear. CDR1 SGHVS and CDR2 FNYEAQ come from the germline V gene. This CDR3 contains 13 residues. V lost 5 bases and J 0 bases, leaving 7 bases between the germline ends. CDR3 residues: CASSQDLNTEAFF. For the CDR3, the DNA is TGTGCCAGCAGCCAAGACCTGAACACTGAAGCTTTCTTT. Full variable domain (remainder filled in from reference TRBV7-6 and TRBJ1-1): GAGVSQSPRYKVTKRGQDVALRCDPISGHVSLYWYRQALGQGPEFLTYFNYEAQQDKSGLPNDRFSAERPEGSISTLTIQRTEQRDSAMYRCASSQDLNTEAFFGQGTRLTVV.

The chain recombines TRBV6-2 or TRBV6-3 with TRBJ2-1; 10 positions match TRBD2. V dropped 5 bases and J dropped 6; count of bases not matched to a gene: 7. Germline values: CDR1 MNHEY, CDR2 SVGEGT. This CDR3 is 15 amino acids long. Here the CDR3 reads CASSRGTSDLNEQFF. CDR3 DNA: TGTGCCAGCAGTCGCGGGACTAGCGACCTCAATGAGCAGTTCTTC.

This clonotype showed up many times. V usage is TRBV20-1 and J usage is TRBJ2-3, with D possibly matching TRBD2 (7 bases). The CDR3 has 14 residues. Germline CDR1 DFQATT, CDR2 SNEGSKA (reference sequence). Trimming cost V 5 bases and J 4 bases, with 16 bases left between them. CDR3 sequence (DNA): TGCAGTGCTGGGGGAAACGGGGGGCCAGATACGCAGTATTTT. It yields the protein CSAGGNGGPDTQYF.